Below, 12 T cell receptor beta chains from the same sample are listed, as sequenced in a study of blood T cell repertoires in COVID-19. TCRdb's copy holds only in-frame clones and misses some; the assay was immunoSEQ multiplex PCR. The profile shows over 60,000 clones, 85% of them singletons. Sequenced input: peripheral blood. Receptors were obtained from a woman older than 75 with active or convalescent COVID-19.

This chain connects TRBV12-3 or TRBV12-4 to TRBJ2-5; D may be TRBD1 (6 bases). The V gene lost 5 bases and the J gene lost 3 bases, with 10 bases spanning the gap. The CDR3 covers 13 residues. The CDR3 DNA follows: TGTGCCAGCAGTCAGGGGTTCGAAGAGACCCAGTACTTC. This translates into CASSQGFEETQYF.

V is TRBV28 and J is TRBJ1-1; D call uncertain. This CDR3 has 15 amino acids. The V end lost 8 bases, the J end lost 5 bases, and 21 bases lay between the germline ends. Germline V gene data show CDR1 as MDHEN and CDR2 as SYDVKM. This CDR3 is CASAPPALGRTEAFF. The DNA of the CDR3 is TGTGCCAGCGCGCCACCCGCCCTAGGTAGGACTGAAGCTTTCTTT.

A single count supports this clone. The chain carries TRBV2 and TRBJ1-2; D is unresolved. In germline, CDR1 is SNHLY, CDR2 FYNNEI. Deletions cut 6 bases from V and 3 bases from J, with 11 bases between. This CDR3 contains 13 residues. CDR3 bases: TGTGCCAGCAGCCTCCATCCGGACTATGGCTACACCTTC. Its protein product is CASSLHPDYGYTF. The full variable domain, in which reference TRBV2 and TRBJ1-2 provide the parts outside the CDR3, is EPEVTQTPSHQVTQMGQEVILRCVPISNHLYFYWYRQILGQKVEFLVSFYNNEISEKSEIFDDQFSVERPDGSNFTLKIRSTKLEDSAMYFCASSLHPDYGYTFGSGTRLTVV.

In this sample, this clone turned up once. The V and J genes are TRBV7-3 and TRBJ2-3, with TRBD2 identical over 10 bases. The V and J ends lost 2 bases and 9 bases, in that order; junction bases with no gene match: 5. This CDR3 has 14 residues. Per the germline V gene, CDR1 is SGHTA and CDR2 is FQGTGA. CDR3 amino acids: CASSLGLADGTQYF. CDR3 DNA: TGTGCCAGCAGCTTAGGACTAGCGGACGGCACGCAGTATTTT.

The count of this clone is one. V is TRBV19 and J is TRBJ1-6; 9 positions match TRBD1. Germline V gene sequence: CDR1 LNHDA, CDR2 SQIVND (reference sequence). Losses at the gene ends were 4 bases for V and 8 bases for J; bases not matched to a gene: 15. CDR3 length equals 18 residues. For the CDR3, the DNA is TGTGCCAGTAGTACTATGTATTCCTCGGGACAGGGATATTCACCCCTCCACTTT. Amino acid sequence: CASSTMYSSGQGYSPLHF.

The V call is TRBV6-2 or TRBV6-3, the J call TRBJ2-3; 9 bases line up with TRBD1. V lost 6 bases and J lost 6; bases outside the gene matches: 10. The CDR3 loop spans 15 amino acids. Looked up from germline, CDR1 is MNHEY and CDR2 is SVGEGT. CDR3 sequence reads: CASSPQGQGPDTQYF. CDR3 DNA sequence: TGTGCCAGCAGCCCACAGGGACAGGGTCCGGATACGCAGTATTTT.

The chain recombines TRBV30 with TRBJ2-6; 7 nucleotides agree with TRBD1. The CDR3 has 15 amino acids. V was clipped by 7 bases and J by 0 bases; unmatched bases: 6. CDR1 GTSNPN and CDR2 SVGIG come from the germline V gene (reference sequence). In nucleotides, the CDR3 is TGTGCCTCCGGGACAGACCTCTCTGGGGCCAACGTCCTGACTTTC. This translates into CASGTDLSGANVLTF.

This rearrangement joins TRBV3-1 (or the pseudogene TRBV3-2) to TRBJ1-1, with unresolved D. V was pared by 4 bases and J by 4 bases, with 19 bases between. The germline gives CDR1 LGHDT, CDR2 YNNKEL (reference sequence). This CDR3 has 16 residues. The CDR3 DNA reads TGTGCCAGCAGCCCACTACGAGAGTTACGGGGCACTGAAGCTTTCTTT. Translating it yields CASSPLRELRGTEAFF.

This sequence joins TRBV29-1 and TRBJ1-1; no definite D call. Trimming removed 6 bases from V and 2 bases from J, with 10 bases in between. Germline V gives CDR1 SQVTM, CDR2 ANQGSEA. CDR3 length equals 12 residues. Here the CDR3 DNA reads TGCAGCGTACAGAGGGCTAACACTGAAGCTTTCTTT. This translates into CSVQRANTEAFF.

This sequence joins TRBV29-1 and TRBJ1-3; D is unclear. This CDR3 has 13 residues. CDR1 is SQVTM, CDR2 ANQGSEA, per germline. V was trimmed by 4 bases and J by 0 bases, leaving 7 bases between them. The CDR3 protein is CSVARGSGNTIYF. The CDR3 DNA follows: TGCAGCGTTGCCCGGGGCTCTGGAAACACCATATATTTT.

The V gene is TRBV9, the J gene TRBJ2-3; D is ambiguous. The CDR3 totals 12 residues. The V and J ends lost 4 bases and 2 bases respectively, with 5 bases between them. Per the germline V gene, CDR1 is SGDLS and CDR2 is YYNGEE. CDR3 sequence reads: CASSLYTDTQYF. The CDR3 DNA is TGTGCCAGCAGCTTATACACAGATACGCAGTATTTT.

The chain couples TRBV9 to TRBJ2-1, with 9 bases lining up with TRBD2. This CDR3 comprises 15 residues. The V gene's germline CDR1 is SGDLS and CDR2 YYNGEE. Trimming took 2 bases from V and 2 from J; bases not matched to a gene: 2. The CDR3 sequence: CASSVGGGAYNEQFF. In DNA, the CDR3 is TGTGCCAGCAGCGTCGGCGGGGGGGCCTACAATGAGCAGTTCTTC.